The 23 T cell receptor beta chains below come from one sample, sequenced in a study of blood T cell repertoires in COVID-19. Profiling relied on immunoSEQ multiplex PCR, and the TCRdb table lists in-frame clones only, not all of them. The table has over 400,000 clones, more than 85% seen once. Input material: PBMCs or T cells enriched from blood (not recorded which). These receptors were obtained from a woman aged 60-70 years who had recovered from COVID-19.

As regards this clone: Other DNA sequences within the sample encode an identical CDR3. The chain has TRBV6-5 and TRBJ1-3, with D hard to call. This CDR3 has 14 residues. CDR1 is MNHEY, CDR2 SVGAGI, per germline. The V end was cut by 2 bases, the J end by 3 bases, with 8 bases between. CDR3 residues: CASSYGGSGNTIYF. The CDR3 DNA reads as TGTGCCAGCAGTTACGGAGGGAGTGGAAACACCATATATTTT.

This chain links TRBV7-6 with TRBJ2-3; no definite D call. V was shortened by 5 bases and J by 0 bases, with 12 bases between the two germline ends. From germline, CDR1 is SGHVS and CDR2 FNYEAQ. CDR3 length equals 15 residues. CDR3 nucleotide sequence: TGTGCCAGCAGCCCCATTTGGCGGAGCACAGATACGCAGTATTTT. Protein: CASSPIWRSTDTQYF.

The V and J genes are TRBV5-1 and TRBJ1-2, with TRBD1 matching over 8 bases. Germline V CDR1 and CDR2: SGHRS, YFSETQ. Germline trimming cut 0 bases from V and 2 bases from J; bases unmatched to any gene: 6. The CDR3 has 16 residues. CDR3 loop: CASSLGNRGGNYGYTF. The DNA for the CDR3 is TGCGCCAGCAGCTTGGGGAACAGGGGGGGAAACTATGGCTACACCTTC. The whole variable domain, filled in from reference TRBV5-1 and TRBJ1-2, reads KAGVTQTPRYLIKTRGQQVTLSCSPISGHRSVSWYQQTPGQGLQFLFEYFSETQRNKGNFPGRFSGRQFSNSRSEMNVSTLELGDSALYLCASSLGNRGGNYGYTFGSGTRLTVV.

This clone was seen only once. J is TRBJ2-5 and V is TRBV18; 9 bases are a match to TRBD1. The ends lost 4 bases at V and 3 bases at J; junction bases unmatched: 6. CDR1 and CDR2 from the germline V gene are KGHSH and LQKENI. CDR3 length: 15 residues. CDR3 sequence (DNA): TGTGCCAGCTCACAAAAACAGGGGGCGGAAGAGACCCAGTACTTC. It is translated as CASSQKQGAEETQYF.

This clone was observed a few times. The chain combines TRBV18 with TRBJ1-3; D is ambiguous. The CDR3 contains 14 residues. V gave up 2 bases and J gave up 1 base, with 6 bases separating them. Germline V gene sequence: CDR1 KGHSH, CDR2 LQKENI. The CDR3 reads CASSPYRSGNTIYF. The CDR3 DNA is TGTGCCAGCTCACCATATAGATCTGGAAACACCATATATTTT. The full variable domain, rest sourced from reference TRBV18 and TRBJ1-3, is NAGVMQNPRHLVRRRGQEARLRCSPMKGHSHVYWYRQLPEEGLKFMVYLQKENIIDESGMPKERFSAEFPKEGPSILRIQQVVRGDSAAYFCASSPYRSGNTIYFGEGSWLTVV.

This rearrangement joins TRBV24-1 to TRBJ1-1, with a possible D match to TRBD1 (6 bases). V was pared by 9 bases and J by 5 bases, with 21 bases between. The CDR3 has 15 residues. In germline, CDR1 is KGHDR, CDR2 SFDVKD. The CDR3 DNA is TGTGCCACCCGAGCCTCTGGCAGGGGAAAGACTGAAGCTTTCTTT. It yields the protein CATRASGRGKTEAFF.

J is TRBJ2-5 and V is TRBV7-8, with 7 bases identical to TRBD1. CDR1 SGHVS and CDR2 FQNEAQ come from the germline V gene. The CDR3 sequence is 13 residues long. V lost 5 bases to trimming and J lost 5 bases; unmatched junction nucleotides: 5. The CDR3 nucleotides are TGTGCCAGCAGCCTGACAGGGCTGGAGACCCAGTACTTC. Amino acids: CASSLTGLETQYF.

This clone showed up just a few times. V usage is TRBV20-1 and J usage is TRBJ2-3, with 9 bases lining up with TRBD2. CDR3 length: 18 residues. After removal of 3 bases from V and 6 bases from J, the junction contained 19 bases not matched to a gene. Per germline, CDR1 DFQATT and CDR2 SNEGSKA (reference sequence). CDR3 DNA sequence: TGCAGTGCTAGTGCGGCGGGGGGGCATTTTCAGCTTTCTGATACGCAGTATTTT. This sequence encodes CSASAAGGHFQLSDTQYF.

CDR3 sequence: CASSLVGTSGAGELFF. The CDR3 DNA follows: TGCGCCAGCAGCTTGGTCGGGACTAGCGGGGCCGGGGAGCTGTTTTTT. This chain uses TRBV5-1 with TRBJ2-2, with 13 bases identical to TRBD2. Germline V gene data show CDR1 as SGHRS and CDR2 as YFSETQ. The CDR3 consists of 16 residues. The ends lost 0 bases at V and 6 bases at J; junction bases unmatched: 2.

The chain combines TRBV4-1 with TRBJ2-2; a weak D match, TRBD2 (7 bases). V was pared by 2 bases and J by 4 bases, with 17 bases between. This CDR3 has 17 residues. Germline values: CDR1 MGHRA, CDR2 YSYEKL. CDR3 residues: CASSQRGRGPFTGELFF. In DNA, the CDR3 is TGCGCCAGCAGCCAAAGAGGGCGGGGGCCCTTCACCGGGGAGCTGTTTTTT.

This sequence joins TRBV5-4 and TRBJ1-3, with 9 bases aligning to TRBD1. J was trimmed by 3 bases and V by 5 bases; bases with no gene match: 9. The CDR3 totals 16 residues. CDR1 and CDR2 (germline): SGHNT, YYREEE (reference sequence). CDR3 loop: CASSPTTGGYGNTIYF. As DNA, the CDR3 is TGTGCCAGCAGTCCCACTACAGGGGGCTATGGAAACACCATATATTTT.

The chain is built from TRBV9 and TRBJ2-5, with D uncertain. The CDR3 is 15 residues long. Trimming took 4 bases from V and 0 from J, leaving 13 bases between them. The germline V gene encodes CDR1 SGDLS and CDR2 YYNGEE. The CDR3 protein is CASSPSGRYQETQYF. CDR3 nucleotide sequence: TGTGCCAGCAGCCCCTCAGGCAGGTACCAAGAGACCCAGTACTTC. The full variable domain, its missing parts supplied by reference TRBV9 and TRBJ2-5, is DSGVTQTPKHLITATGQRVTLRCSPRSGDLSVYWYQQSLDQGLQFLIQYYNGEERAKGNILERFSAQQFPDLHSELNLSSLELGDSALYFCASSPSGRYQETQYFGPGTRLLVL.

The V gene is TRBV18, the J gene TRBJ2-1; TRBD2 matches at 10 bases. The CDR3 has 15 amino acids. J gave up 9 bases and V 3 bases, and 8 bases lay outside the gene matches. CDR1 is KGHSH and CDR2 is LQKENI in the germline V gene. The CDR3 sequence is CASSPALAGLSEQFF. DNA of the CDR3: TGTGCCAGCTCACCTGCACTAGCGGGGTTGAGTGAGCAGTTCTTC. The full variable domain, rest sourced from reference TRBV18 and TRBJ2-1, is NAGVMQNPRHLVRRRGQEARLRCSPMKGHSHVYWYRQLPEEGLKFMVYLQKENIIDESGMPKERFSAEFPKEGPSILRIQQVVRGDSAAYFCASSPALAGLSEQFFGPGTRLTVL.

The J gene is TRBJ1-2, the V gene TRBV9; D call uncertain. CDR3 size: 13 residues. Germline loops: CDR1 SGDLS, CDR2 YYNGEE. Trimming cost V 4 bases and J 8 bases, with 15 bases left between them. CDR3 nucleotide sequence: TGTGCCAGCAGCACAACGGGCGGGAAGGGCTACACCTTC. It codes for CASSTTGGKGYTF.

CDR3 in DNA: TGTGCCAGCAGACGAGAAGATGGAAACACCATATATTTT. Amino acids: CASRREDGNTIYF. The chain is built from TRBV3-1 (or the pseudogene TRBV3-2) and TRBJ1-3, with D uncertain. The germline V gene has CDR1 LGHDT and CDR2 YNNKEL (reference sequence). The CDR3 is made up of 13 amino acids. Trimming shortened V by 6 bases and J by 3 bases, and 9 bases separated the two germline ends.

The J gene is TRBJ1-1, the V gene TRBV12-3 or TRBV12-4; 8 bases map to TRBD1. V shed 6 bases and J 5 bases; nucleotides not matched to a gene: 2. CDR3 length equals 12 residues. CDR3 DNA sequence: TGTGCCAGCAGAAGGACAGGGACTGAAGCTTTCTTT. Protein: CASRRTGTEAFF.

This chain joins TRBV3-1 (or the pseudogene TRBV3-2) and TRBJ2-7; possibly TRBD1 for D (5 bases). CDR3 length: 15 amino acids. V gave up 0 bases and J gave up 0 bases, with 9 bases separating them. Germline V lookup: CDR1 LGHDT, CDR2 YNNKEL (reference sequence). CDR3 nucleotides: TGTGCCAGCAGCCAAGAGACAGCCAGCTCCTACGAGCAGTACTTC. The encoded protein is CASSQETASSYEQYF.

The chain has TRBV9 and TRBJ2-1; 9 positions match TRBD1. CDR1 is SGDLS, CDR2 YYNGEE, per germline. This CDR3 region has 15 residues. Trimming at V came to 4 bases and at J to 4 bases, leaving 6 bases not matched to a gene. The CDR3 spells CASSLPGTGYNEQFF. The DNA for the CDR3 is TGTGCCAGCAGCCTACCCGGGACAGGGTACAATGAGCAGTTCTTC.

This chain uses TRBV25-1 with TRBJ2-5; D gene ambiguous. Germline V gene data show CDR1 as MGHDK and CDR2 as SYGVNS. V was pared by 10 bases and J by 2 bases, with 11 bases between. The CDR3 covers 12 residues. CDR3 nucleotide sequence: TGTGCCACCCTCGGTTCTCAAGAGACCCAGTACTTC. Protein sequence: CATLGSQETQYF. The full variable domain, with the rest looked up from reference TRBV25-1 and TRBJ2-5, is EADIYQTPRYLVIGTGKKITLECSQTMGHDKMYWYQQDPGMELHLIHYSYGVNSTEKGDLSSESTVSRIRTEHFPLTLESARPSHTSQYLCATLGSQETQYFGPGTRLLVL.

The chain joins TRBV3-1 (or the pseudogene TRBV3-2) to TRBJ2-7, with D unresolved. The length of the CDR3 is 14 residues. V was clipped by 0 bases and J by 0 bases, with 6 bases between them. Germline-derived CDR1 and CDR2 are LGHDT and YNNKEL (reference sequence). This CDR3 is CASSQEGTSYEQYF. CDR3 coding DNA: TGTGCCAGCAGCCAAGAGGGCACCTCCTACGAGCAGTACTTC.

This chain joins TRBV5-6 and TRBJ1-2; possibly TRBD1 for D (5 bases). Deletions cut 4 bases from V and 2 bases from J, with 12 bases between. Looked up from germline, CDR1 is SGHDT and CDR2 is YYEEEE. There are 14 residues in the CDR3. The chain's CDR3 is CASSALGHNYGYTF. DNA for the CDR3: TGTGCCAGCAGCGCGCTAGGACACAACTATGGCTACACCTTC.

The chain links TRBV19 to TRBJ2-1; 7 bases are a match to TRBD2. J was trimmed by 3 bases and V by 7 bases; bases with no gene match: 12. Germline-derived CDR1 and CDR2 are LNHDA and SQIVND (reference sequence). This CDR3 contains 16 residues. The CDR3 here is CASIGSAGYHYNEQFF. The DNA of the CDR3 is TGTGCCAGTATTGGGTCAGCGGGGTACCACTACAATGAGCAGTTCTTC.

This chain links TRBV27 with TRBJ1-3, with D uncertain. V lost 6 bases to trimming and J lost 0 bases, with 9 bases between them. Germline-derived CDR1 and CDR2 are MNHEY and SMNVEV (reference sequence). The CDR3 spans 14 residues. The CDR3 DNA sequence: TGTGCCAGCAGGAAGATGAGCTCTGGAAACACCATATATTTT. This codes for CASRKMSSGNTIYF.